This T cell receptor beta chain was obtained from a study of blood T cell repertoires in COVID-19. Whole-study context: Researchers got acute and convalescent COVID-19 samples from the United States, Italy and Spain. T cells, B-cell-depleted T cells, or PBMCs provided the cDNA or gDNA that served as material.

Original processing notes: The authors estimated nucleated cell counts from reference gene primer amplification. The assay was immunoSEQ multiplex PCR, and TCRdb's table has in-frame clones only and misses some. From that table come the V and J calls and clone size; the DNA was used to work out D and trimming. The table shows 200,000 to 250,000 clones, with 70% to 90% occurring only once. This CDR3 has 15 amino acids. The V and J ends lost 4 bases and 0 bases respectively, with 12 bases between them. The germline V gene has CDR1 MNHEY and CDR2 SVGAGI. The gene calls are TRBV6-5 and TRBJ1-1; D may be TRBD1 (6 bases). The sequence was collected from a woman aged 65 to 85 with active or convalescent COVID-19. Sequencing used peripheral blood. CDR3 nucleotides: TGTGCCAGCAGTTCCGCGGGGGCTGTGAACACTGAAGCTTTCTTT. Its protein is CASSSAGAVNTEAFF.